The next 13 T cell receptor beta chains were all read from a single sample in a study of long-term antiretroviral therapy in people with HIV. Researchers report immunoSEQ v3.0 was run at survey level. This table comes from immunoSEQ multiplex PCR, and its TCRdb copy is limited to in-frame clones, with some not included. The sample has more than 15,000 clones, around 79% seen once. The starting material was unsorted PBMCs, obtained at the start of antiretroviral therapy. These receptors came from a young man with HIV.

This clone was found a few times. CDR3 protein: CASSLRQAEGARV. As DNA, the CDR3 is TGTGCCAGCAGCTTACGGCAGGCCGAAGGGGCGCGGGTC. V usage is TRBV5-6 and J usage is TRBJ2-7; D may be TRBD1 (5 bases). Germline V gene lookup returns CDR1 SGHDT and CDR2 YYEEEE. CDR3 length: 13 residues.

J is TRBJ2-2 and V is TRBV28, with 9 bases aligning to TRBD1. The length of the CDR3 is 15 residues. Germline CDR1 and CDR2: MDHEN and SYDVKM. The junction had 6 bases not matched to a gene; V was cut back by 4 bases and J by 6 bases. CDR3 sequence reads: CASSWGTGRPGELFF. CDR3 sequence (DNA): TGTGCCAGCAGTTGGGGGACAGGGAGACCCGGGGAGCTGTTTTTT.

This clone was detected once. The rearrangement joins TRBV12-5 to TRBJ2-1, with 10 bases that match TRBD2. V lost 8 bases to trimming and J lost 7 bases; unmatched junction nucleotides: 5. The CDR3 totals 13 residues. The germline gives CDR1 LGHNT, CDR2 FRNRAP. Here the CDR3 DNA reads TGTGCTAGTAGCGGGGGGGCGGGGAATGAGCAGTTCTTC. Translation: CASSGGAGNEQFF.

DNA of the CDR3: TGTGCCAGCAGCCCCTCCGAGGGGAACACTGAAGCTTTCTTT. Its protein product is CASSPSEGNTEAFF. The V and J genes are TRBV5-4 and TRBJ1-1; no definite D call. The CDR3 consists of 14 residues. Germline values: CDR1 SGHNT, CDR2 YYREEE (reference sequence). Trimming took off 4 bases at V and 1 base at J, with 11 bases between the two ends.

The chain combines TRBV4-1 with TRBJ2-1; 11 bases match TRBD1. This CDR3 region has 14 residues. The J segment lost 6 bases and the V segment lost 3 bases, leaving 1 base of the junction unmatched. Germline values: CDR1 MGHRA, CDR2 YSYEKL. The DNA of the CDR3 is TGCGCCAGCAGCCAGGGACAGGGGGTCAATGAGCAGTTCTTC. Translated: CASSQGQGVNEQFF.

The gene calls are TRBV14 and TRBJ1-1; possible D gene TRBD1, 6 bases. Trimming took off 1 base at V and 6 bases at J, with 9 bases between the two ends. Per the germline V gene, CDR1 is SGHDN and CDR2 is FVKESK. This CDR3 has 13 residues. In nucleotides, the CDR3 is TGTGCCAGCAGCCAAGGTGCAGGGGCTGAAGCTTTCTTT. It translates to CASSQGAGAEAFF.

A word on this clone: Its ends do not fully match the called genes, so a read error is possible. The V gene is TRBV27, the J gene TRBJ2-3; 11 bases fit TRBD2. This CDR3 region has 12 residues. Germline assignment: CDR1 MNHEY and CDR2 SMNVEV (reference sequence). CDR3: CASTKPGLAVFF. The CDR3 DNA reads as TGTGCCAGCACTAAACCGGGACTAGCGGTTTTTTTT.

Relative to its sample, this clone is medium-sized (0.01 to 0.1%). This chain connects TRBV7-9 to TRBJ1-1; 8 nucleotides match TRBD1. Germline V gene data show CDR1 as SEHNR and CDR2 as FQNEAQ (reference sequence). V shed 7 bases, J shed 5 bases, and the junction held 12 bases outside the gene matches. The CDR3 loop spans 15 amino acids. CDR3 nucleotides: TGTGCCAGCACTGATCCTCAGGGGGCCAGGACTGAAGCTTTCTTT. Its translation is CASTDPQGARTEAFF.

This rearrangement joins TRBV4-3 to TRBJ2-7; D is perhaps TRBD1 (5 bases). Germline CDR1 reads LGHNA; CDR2 reads YSLEER. Trimming took 2 bases from V and 0 from J, leaving 8 bases between them. The CDR3 sequence is 14 residues long. The CDR3 coding sequence is TGCGCCAGCAGCCAACGGACACACTCCTACGAGCAGTACTTC. Translation gives CASSQRTHSYEQYF.

The chain combines TRBV5-1 with TRBJ2-1; 12 nucleotides agree with TRBD2. J was trimmed by 10 bases and V by 0 bases; bases with no gene match: 2. The CDR3 totals 14 residues. CDR1 is SGHRS, CDR2 YFSETQ, per germline. The CDR3 sequence is CASSLDLAGGEQFF. In DNA, the CDR3 is TGCGCCAGCAGCTTGGATCTAGCGGGAGGGGAGCAGTTCTTC.

V usage is TRBV6-5 and J usage is TRBJ2-7; tentative D call: TRBD1 (5 bases). The CDR3 totals 14 residues. Trimming pared 6 bases from V and 5 bases from J, leaving 17 bases between. Germline V gene data show CDR1 as MNHEY and CDR2 as SVGAGI. Here the CDR3 DNA reads TGTGCCAGCAGCCTCGCGGCAGGGCCCCACGAGCAGTACTTC. Its translation is CASSLAAGPHEQYF.

J is TRBJ1-1 and V is TRBV6-1; 7 nucleotides align to TRBD1. The CDR3 is 17 amino acids. The V gene end was trimmed by 4 bases and the J gene end by 0 bases; junction bases not matched to a gene: 11. Germline V CDR1 and CDR2: MNHNS, SASEGT. The chain's CDR3 is CASSVPIPTGMNTEAFF. The CDR3, as DNA: TGTGCCAGCAGTGTGCCAATACCGACAGGGATGAACACTGAAGCTTTCTTT.

This rearrangement joins TRBV4-1 to TRBJ1-2, with D possibly being TRBD1 (5 bases). Germline CDR1 and CDR2: MGHRA and YSYEKL. V lost 1 base and J lost 2, with 14 bases in between. The CDR3 is 16 amino acids. The CDR3 DNA sequence: TGCGCCAGCAGCCAAGGTGGGGGGAAAAAGAACTATGGCTACACCTTC. It codes for CASSQGGGKKNYGYTF.